Included here is one TCR beta chain sequence, with context. This sample stems from a study of early T cells in non-severe SARS-CoV-2 infection. Overall study: The sequenced material was bulk RNA from unsorted whole blood, and its chains were unpaired.

The CDR3 length is 14 residues. V shed 4 bases and J shed 5 bases, with 15 bases lying between them. Separate cDNA molecules each had unique molecular identifiers attached to them. TCRdb reprocessed the 5' RACE reads via MiXCR and lists one record per CDR3 protein. This sample has just under 65,000 distinct CDR3 sequences, with 5.9% found just once. The sample here was whole blood, taken at baseline. This rearrangement joins TRBV5-3 to TRBJ1-2; unclear D gene. TRBV5-3 is assigned to the ORF class and has an uncertain function. The source of this sequence is an adult who was a healthcare worker with PCR-confirmed SARS-CoV-2 infection or an uninfected control (not recorded which). CDR3: CARSHGLLGYGYTF. The CDR3 nucleotides are TGTGCCAGAAGCCACGGACTTCTAGGGTATGGCTACACCTTC.